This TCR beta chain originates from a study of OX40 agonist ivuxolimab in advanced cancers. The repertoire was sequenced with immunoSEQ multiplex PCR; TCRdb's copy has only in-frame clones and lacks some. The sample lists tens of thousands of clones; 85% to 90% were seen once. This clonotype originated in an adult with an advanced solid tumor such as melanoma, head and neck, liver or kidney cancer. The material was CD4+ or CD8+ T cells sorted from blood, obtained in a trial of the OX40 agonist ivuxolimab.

CDR3 nucleotides: TGTGCCAGCAGTTTATCGAGGAACACTGAAGCTTTCTTT. Translating it yields CASSLSRNTEAFF. This chain connects TRBV27 to TRBJ1-1; D not resolved. The germline V and J ends were trimmed by 0 bases and 1 base, with 3 bases remaining between them. The germline V gene encodes CDR1 MNHEY and CDR2 SMNVEV (reference sequence). This CDR3 region has 13 residues.